The 25 T cell receptor beta chains listed next were all sequenced from one sample in a study of STAT5B mutations in CD4+ large granular lymphocyte leukemia. Some clones are missing from TCRdb's copy, which holds only in-frame ones; the method was immunoSEQ multiplex PCR. The table has approximately 52,000 clones, about 70% seen once; the top ten hold more than 1.5%. Sequences were obtained from CD4+ T cells from blood buffy coats. Receptors were obtained from a human donor in good health.

The V gene is TRBV28, the J gene TRBJ1-3; D is unclear. V lost 3 bases and J lost 0, with 9 bases in between. In germline, CDR1 is MDHEN, CDR2 SYDVKM. This CDR3 contains 15 residues. CDR3 loop: CASSFVRDSGNTIYF. The CDR3 region has the DNA TGTGCCAGCAGTTTTGTCAGAGACTCTGGAAACACCATATATTTT.

J is TRBJ1-2 and V is TRBV11-1; a weak D match, TRBD1 (6 bases). CDR3 size: 13 residues. Germline CDR1 reads SGHAT; CDR2 reads FQDESV (reference sequence). The germline V and J ends were trimmed by 5 bases and 7 bases, with 14 bases remaining between them. The CDR3 region has the DNA TGTGCCAGCAGCCCCGGGGGGGCGGTTGGCTACACCTTC. Amino acid sequence: CASSPGGAVGYTF. Full variable domain (rest looked up from reference TRBV11-1 and TRBJ1-2): EAEVAQSPRYKITEKSQAVAFWCDPISGHATLYWYRQILGQGPELLVQFQDESVVDDSQLPKDRFSAERLKGVDSTLKIQPAELGDSAMYLCASSPGGAVGYTFGSGTRLTVV.

This clone was seen more than once but under ten times. The V and J genes are TRBV7-8 and TRBJ2-7, with 8 bases that match TRBD1. V dropped 2 bases and J dropped 5; count of bases not matched to a gene: 11. The germline V gene has CDR1 SGHVS and CDR2 FQNEAQ. The CDR3 loop spans 16 amino acids. The DNA of the CDR3 is TGTGCCAGCAGCTTAAGACATATAGGACAGGGTGACGAGCAGTACTTC. Protein sequence: CASSLRHIGQGDEQYF. Looking up the rest from reference TRBV7-8 and TRBJ2-7 gives the full variable domain: GAGVSQSPRYKVAKRGQDVALRCDPISGHVSLFWYQQALGQGPEFLTYFQNEAQLDKSGLPSDRFFAERPEGSVSTLKIQRTQQEDSAVYLCASSLRHIGQGDEQYFGPGTRLTVT.

With regard to this clone: One end of the junction is discordant with germline, which a read error may explain. The chain links TRBV7-8 to TRBJ1-1; D unclear. The CDR3 is made up of 13 amino acids. From germline, CDR1 is SGHVS and CDR2 FQNEAQ. The CDR3 region is CASSLEYDTEAFF. DNA for the CDR3: TGTGCCAGCAGCTTAGAGTACGACACCGAAGCTTTCTTT.

The chain couples TRBV5-5 to TRBJ1-5; the match to TRBD1 covers 10 bases. The length of the CDR3 is 14 residues. CDR1 SGHKS and CDR2 YYEKEE come from the germline V gene (reference sequence). V trimming: 4 bases; J trimming: 5 bases; junction bases outside the gene matches: 3. The CDR3 DNA is TGTGCCAGCAGCCAAGGGACAGGGGATCAGCCCCAGCATTTT. This sequence encodes CASSQGTGDQPQHF.

This clone has a single count. J is TRBJ1-6 and V is TRBV6-5, with 10 bases lining up with TRBD1. The germline gives CDR1 MNHEY, CDR2 SVGAGI. This CDR3 has 15 residues. The J segment lost 7 bases and the V segment lost 5 bases, leaving 5 bases of the junction unmatched. For the CDR3, the DNA is TGTGCCAGCAGTGCCGGGACAGGGGCCAATTCACCCCTCCACTTT. Translation gives CASSAGTGANSPLHF.

This clone has a handful of counts. This chain links TRBV7-9 with TRBJ1-1; 12 nucleotides line up with TRBD1. The CDR3 has 13 residues. Germline V lookup: CDR1 SEHNR, CDR2 FQNEAQ (reference sequence). The CDR3 coding sequence is TGTGTCGGGGACAGGGGGCTGGGGACTGAAGCTTTCTTT. Translation: CVGDRGLGTEAFF.

This clone was counted a few times. The rearrangement links TRBV7-3 to TRBJ1-6, with D maybe TRBD1 (6 bases). CDR1 and CDR2 from the germline V gene are SGHTA and FQGTGA. V lost 5 bases and J 5 bases, leaving 13 bases between the germline ends. The CDR3 is 15 amino acids. The CDR3 nucleotides are TGTGCCAGCAGCCCACAGGGATCCCATAATTCACCCCTCCACTTT. It is translated as CASSPQGSHNSPLHF.

Notes on this clone: At the DNA level, this CDR3 is encoded by other sequences in the same sample as well. This chain's CDR3 is CASSLGQTTDTQYF. The CDR3 nucleotides are TGCGCCAGCAGCTTGGGACAGACCACAGATACGCAGTATTTT. V gene TRBV5-1 combines with J gene TRBJ2-3; possibly TRBD1 for D (5 bases). This CDR3 has 14 amino acids. V was pared by 0 bases and J by 2 bases, with 7 bases between. The germline CDR1 and CDR2 sequences are SGHRS and YFSETQ.

In this sample, this clone turned up a few times. The chain combines TRBV19 with TRBJ1-1; a possible D gene is TRBD1 (6 bases). The V gene lost 7 bases and the J gene lost 1 base, with 13 bases spanning the gap. The CDR3 has 14 residues. Germline assignment: CDR1 LNHDA and CDR2 SQIVND (reference sequence). Here the CDR3 reads CASNSGHTNTEAFF. DNA of the CDR3: TGTGCCAGTAATTCGGGACACACGAACACTGAAGCTTTCTTT.

The chain has TRBV5-8 and TRBJ2-1; 7 bases are a match to TRBD1. Germline CDR1 SGHTS, CDR2 YDEGEE. The CDR3 is made up of 15 amino acids. J lost 7 bases, V lost 0 bases, and 7 bases had no gene match. In DNA form, the CDR3 reads TGTGCCAGCAGCTTGGAAGGACAGGTGGCTAATGAGCAGTTCTTC. Translating it yields CASSLEGQVANEQFF. The full variable domain, rest sourced from reference TRBV5-8 and TRBJ2-1, is EAGVTQSPTHLIKTRGQQATLRCSPISGHTSVYWYQQALGLGLQFLLWYDEGEERNRGNFPPRFSGRQFPNYSSELNVNALELEDSALYLCASSLEGQVANEQFFGPGTRLTVL.

V usage is TRBV14 and J usage is TRBJ2-5; 10 bases are shared with TRBD1. Germline CDR1 is SGHDN and CDR2 is FVKESK. CDR3 length: 16 residues. The V segment lost 1 base and the J segment 4 bases; nucleotides outside the gene matches: 6. The CDR3 nucleotides are TGTGCCAGCAGCCAAGGATTCCGGGACAGGGGAGAGACCCAGTACTTC. Amino acid sequence: CASSQGFRDRGETQYF.

The chain carries TRBV6-4 and TRBJ2-1, with D perhaps TRBD1 or TRBD2 (7 bases each). Germline CDR1 and CDR2: MRHNA and SNTAGT. Trimming cost V 8 bases and J 9 bases, with 23 bases left between them. The CDR3 is made up of 15 amino acids. The DNA of the CDR3 is TGTGCCAGCCGTGTCGCATCGTCCAGGGGGGGTGAGCAGTTCTTC. Amino acid sequence: CASRVASSRGGEQFF.

J is TRBJ2-1 and V is TRBV7-8; 7 nucleotides align to TRBD1. The V segment lost 6 bases and the J segment 2 bases; nucleotides outside the gene matches: 13. The germline V gene encodes CDR1 SGHVS and CDR2 FQNEAQ. The CDR3 runs 17 residues. The CDR3 nucleotides are TGTGCCAGCAGGATTCTACAGGGGTCAGGGGCCTACAATGAGCAGTTCTTC. This codes for CASRILQGSGAYNEQFF. The full variable domain, its missing parts supplied by reference TRBV7-8 and TRBJ2-1, is GAGVSQSPRYKVAKRGQDVALRCDPISGHVSLFWYQQALGQGPEFLTYFQNEAQLDKSGLPSDRFFAERPEGSVSTLKIQRTQQEDSAVYLCASRILQGSGAYNEQFFGPGTRLTVL.

The genes are TRBV2 and TRBJ1-1; D not certain. Germline CDR1 and CDR2: SNHLY and FYNNEI. The CDR3 contains 12 residues. V was trimmed by 5 bases and J by 6 bases, leaving 10 bases between them. The CDR3 spells CASSYTGAEAFF. In nucleotides, the CDR3 is TGTGCCAGCAGTTACACTGGGGCTGAAGCTTTCTTT. The full variable domain, in which reference TRBV2 and TRBJ1-1 provide the parts outside the CDR3, is EPEVTQTPSHQVTQMGQEVILRCVPISNHLYFYWYRQILGQKVEFLVSFYNNEISEKSEIFDDQFSVERPDGSNFTLKIRSTKLEDSAMYFCASSYTGAEAFFGQGTRLTVV.

V is TRBV6-1 and J is TRBJ2-3; maybe TRBD1 (6 bases). The CDR3 covers 13 residues. Germline CDR1 is MNHNS and CDR2 is SASEGT. Between the trimmed V and J ends, which lost 7 bases and 5 bases, there was a span of 13 bases. The CDR3 sequence is CASTTGSGDTQYF. The CDR3 bases are TGTGCCAGCACTACAGGGTCCGGAGATACGCAGTATTTT.

The chain uses TRBV7-6 and TRBJ1-6; possibly TRBD1 for D (6 bases). The CDR3 is 14 amino acids. Germline values: CDR1 SGHVS, CDR2 FNYEAQ. V was trimmed by 5 bases and J by 7 bases, leaving 12 bases between them. CDR3 residues: CASSQGQSNSPLHF. The CDR3 bases are TGTGCCAGCAGCCAGGGGCAGTCAAATTCACCCCTCCACTTT.

The chain joins TRBV6-6 to TRBJ1-2; TRBD1 matches at 7 bases. The CDR3 is 14 amino acids. Germline values: CDR1 MNHNY, CDR2 SVGAGI (reference sequence). With 5 bases clipped from V and 4 bases from J, the junction kept 7 bases outside the gene matches. The CDR3 nucleotides read TGTGCCAGCAGTCCCACAGGGGACGGCTATGGCTACACCTTC. It specifies CASSPTGDGYGYTF.

This clone was seen a handful of times. This chain links TRBV5-1 with TRBJ1-2; TRBD1 is a possible D gene (6 bases). CDR1 is SGHRS, CDR2 YFSETQ, per germline. The CDR3 consists of 14 residues. The V end lost 4 bases, the J end lost 2 bases, and 12 bases lay between the germline ends. Here the CDR3 DNA reads TGCGCCAGCAGCGGAGGGACACCCAACTATGGCTACACCTTC. The encoded protein is CASSGGTPNYGYTF.

The rearrangement links TRBV18 to TRBJ2-5, with D possibly being TRBD1 or TRBD2 (5 bases each). This CDR3 has 14 amino acids. V gave up 3 bases and J gave up 7 bases, with 15 bases separating them. CDR1 and CDR2 (germline): KGHSH, LQKENI. The CDR3 loop reads CASSPELGTGTQYF. The CDR3 coding sequence is TGTGCCAGCTCACCTGAGCTAGGGACGGGGACCCAGTACTTC.

The chain's CDR3 is CAISEGPNLSYEQYF. CDR3 in DNA: TGTGCCATCAGTGAGGGCCCGAACCTCTCCTACGAGCAGTACTTC. The chain joins TRBV10-3 to TRBJ2-7; no firm D call. V lost 2 bases and J 0 bases, leaving 11 bases between the germline ends. Germline CDR1 is ENHRY and CDR2 is SYGVKD. This CDR3 comprises 15 residues.

This rearrangement joins TRBV9 to TRBJ2-3; D ambiguous. This CDR3 comprises 14 residues. Deletions cut 0 bases from V and 4 bases from J, with 9 bases between. Germline CDR1 and CDR2: SGDLS and YYNGEE. CDR3 amino acids: CASSVGPGPDTQYF. The DNA of the CDR3 is TGTGCCAGCAGCGTAGGCCCGGGCCCAGATACGCAGTATTTT. The full variable domain, its missing parts supplied by reference TRBV9 and TRBJ2-3, is DSGVTQTPKHLITATGQRVTLRCSPRSGDLSVYWYQQSLDQGLQFLIQYYNGEERAKGNILERFSAQQFPDLHSELNLSSLELGDSALYFCASSVGPGPDTQYFGPGTRLTVL.

The gene calls are TRBV5-4 and TRBJ2-5, with TRBD2 as a possible D gene (5 bases). This CDR3 is 15 amino acids long. The ends were cut back, 0 bases at V and 1 base at J, with 10 bases in the middle. CDR1 is SGHNT and CDR2 is YYREEE in the germline V gene (reference sequence). The CDR3 coding sequence is TGTGCCAGCAGCTTGGGGGGAGCTGGCCAAGAGACCCAGTACTTC. It codes for CASSLGGAGQETQYF.

The V call is TRBV6-5, the J call TRBJ1-6, with TRBD1 as a possible D gene (6 bases). Germline CDR1 reads MNHEY; CDR2 reads SVGAGI. V lost 2 bases to trimming and J lost 8 bases, with 10 bases between them. The CDR3 totals 14 residues. CDR3 amino acids: CASSYHRTDSPLHF. Written as DNA, the CDR3 is TGTGCCAGCAGTTACCACCGGACAGATTCACCCCTCCACTTT.

V usage is TRBV25-1 and J usage is TRBJ1-4; a possible D gene is TRBD1 (5 bases). The germline gives CDR1 MGHDK, CDR2 SYGVNS. The CDR3 runs to 16 residues. V was cut by 2 bases and J by 6 bases, with 16 bases left in between. The DNA of the CDR3 is TGTGCCAGCAGTGAAGGGGTGGGGGTTACAGATGAAAAACTGTTTTTT. Its protein product is CASSEGVGVTDEKLFF.